One sample yielded the 6 T cell receptor beta chains listed below, sequenced in a study of response to subunit inactivated influenza vaccine. TCRdb redid the calling of the RT-PCR reads with MiXCR, one entry per CDR3 protein. The sample lists a few hundred thousand distinct CDR3 sequences, approximately 10% seen once, with about 11% in the top ten. These same data were also listed under a study on T cells expressing NK-cell markers. In that study: Making the TCR beta cDNA relied on 5'RACE template switching with UMIs.

Sequenced material: PBMCs from blood, taken on the day of vaccination. These receptors were taken from a man aged 50 to 60 who received an inactivated influenza vaccine.

The V gene is TRBV12-3 or TRBV12-4, the J gene TRBJ2-2, with 8 bases matching TRBD1. The junction had 5 bases not matched to a gene; V was cut back by 1 base and J by 7 bases. CDR3 length equals 15 residues. CDR3 residues: CASSLDRGLIGELFF. The CDR3 nucleotides read TGTGCCAGCAGTTTAGACAGGGGGTTGATCGGGGAGCTGTTTTTT.

For this clonotype: Mismatch with germline at one junction end may stem from a read error. J is TRBJ1-1 and V is TRBV4-1; no clear D. CDR1 MGHRA and CDR2 YSYEKL come from the germline V gene. The length of the CDR3 is 14 residues. This CDR3 reads CASRQGARRTEAFF. DNA of the CDR3: TGCGCCAGCAGGCAAGGCGCCCGGAGGACTGAAGCTTTCTTT.

The chain combines TRBV12-3 or TRBV12-4 with TRBJ2-2, with a weak D call TRBD2 (6 bases). There are 16 residues in the CDR3. The V gene lost 3 bases and the J gene lost 7 bases, with 18 bases spanning the gap. CDR3 coding DNA: TGTGCCAGCAGTTTCAGCTTTCCGGGGGTGGGCGGGGAGCTGTTTTTT. Its protein is CASSFSFPGVGGELFF.

CDR3 sequence (DNA): TGTGCCAGCAGTTTGGACAGTGCCTCCTCCGGCTACACCTTC. Translation gives CASSLDSASSGYTF. The rearrangement links TRBV28 to TRBJ1-2, with D possibly being TRBD1 (6 bases). Germline V CDR1 and CDR2: MDHEN, SYDVKM. Trimming removed 3 bases from V and 8 bases from J, with 16 bases in between. This CDR3 has 14 amino acids.

This clonotype came up many times. The rearrangement links TRBV27 to TRBJ2-1, with TRBD1 matching over 11 bases. The V segment lost 4 bases and the J segment 7 bases; nucleotides outside the gene matches: 9. CDR3 size: 16 residues. Germline assignment: CDR1 MNHEY and CDR2 SMNVEV (reference sequence). CDR3 DNA sequence: TGTGCCAGCAGTTATATTAGGACAGGGGGCTGGAATGAGCAGTTCTTC. This encodes CASSYIRTGGWNEQFF.

Only a few counts were recorded for this clonotype. The J gene is TRBJ1-2, the V gene TRBV6-5, with unresolved D. CDR3 length equals 13 residues. V was trimmed by 2 bases and J by 3 bases, leaving 7 bases between them. Germline V lookup: CDR1 MNHEY, CDR2 SVGAGI. CDR3 residues: CASSYNSDYGYTF. The CDR3, as DNA: TGTGCCAGCAGTTACAATTCGGACTATGGCTACACCTTC.